Each of the 15 T cell receptor beta chains below was sequenced from the same sample in a study of T cell repertoires in cytomegalovirus infection. Each CDR3 protein gets one entry after TCRdb re-called the reads with MiXCR. The data show approximately 500,000 distinct CDR3 sequences, with more than 30% seen just once and roughly 15% held by the top ten. Their recognized antigens are unknown. The sample was cultured PBMCs, taken from culture after CMV antigen stimulation. Receptors were obtained from a human donor in good health (CMV status not recorded). Some clones in this sample may be carry-over from other donors' samples.

The V and J genes are TRBV7-9 and TRBJ1-1, with D possibly TRBD1 on 5 matching bases. V lost 7 bases and J 10 bases, leaving 25 bases between the germline ends. This CDR3 spans 15 amino acids. The germline CDR1 and CDR2 sequences are SEHNR and FQNEAQ (reference sequence). CDR3 region: CASTPPAQGLVLAFF. The CDR3 region has the DNA TGTGCCAGCACCCCTCCCGCGCAGGGACTCGTCTTAGCTTTCTTT.

The rearrangement uses TRBV7-2 and TRBJ2-1; 8 bases map to TRBD2. The CDR3 is 19 residues long. CDR1 is SGHTA, CDR2 FQGNSA, per germline. Trimming took 1 base from V and 6 from J; bases not matched to a gene: 17. The CDR3 is CASSLVASGPSLRSNEQFF. Written as DNA, the CDR3 is TGTGCCAGCAGCTTAGTGGCTAGCGGGCCCTCCTTGAGGAGCAATGAGCAGTTCTTC. Full variable domain (outside the CDR3, taken from reference TRBV7-2 and TRBJ2-1): GAGVSQSPSNKVTEKGKDVELRCDPISGHTALYWYRQSLGQGLEFLIYFQGNSAPDKSGLPSDRFSAERTGGSVSTLTIQRTQQEDSAVYLCASSLVASGPSLRSNEQFFGPGTRLTVL.

This chain uses TRBV29-1 with TRBJ2-3; TRBD2 is a possible D gene (5 bases). The length of the CDR3 is 13 residues. Germline loops: CDR1 SQVTM, CDR2 ANQGSEA. CDR3 in DNA: TGCAGGGCCGGGCGGGTCGGGACAGATACGCAGTATTTT. This sequence encodes CRAGRVGTDTQYF.

The chain uses TRBV12-3 or TRBV12-4 and TRBJ1-5; D is unresolved. With 2 bases removed from V and 5 bases from J, the gap between germline ends came to 7 bases. This CDR3 spans 13 amino acids. The CDR3 sequence: CASSLMEYQPQHF. CDR3 bases: TGTGCCAGCAGTTTAATGGAGTATCAGCCCCAGCATTTT.

This clonotype was seen at least ten times. This chain uses TRBV5-1 with TRBJ2-3; 10 positions agree with TRBD2. V shed 4 bases, J shed 5 bases, and the junction held 10 bases outside the gene matches. CDR1 is SGHRS, CDR2 YFSETQ, per germline. CDR3 length equals 16 residues. CDR3 sequence reads: CASSNPAGGPGDTQYF. In nucleotides, the CDR3 is TGCGCCAGCAGCAACCCAGCGGGAGGGCCGGGAGATACGCAGTATTTT.

V is TRBV5-6 and J is TRBJ1-3; D remains ambiguous. The CDR3 loop spans 18 amino acids. Per the germline V gene, CDR1 is SGHDT and CDR2 is YYEEEE. The V end lost 3 bases, the J end lost 0 bases, and 19 bases lay between the germline ends. CDR3 in DNA: TGTGCCAGCAGCTCCTCTCCCGGCGGCCCAGGCTCTGGAAACACCATATATTTT. Residues: CASSSSPGGPGSGNTIYF.

The chain has TRBV7-3 and TRBJ1-1; 7 bases are shared with TRBD1. The length of the CDR3 is 15 residues. V was clipped by 1 base and J by 3 bases; unmatched bases: 5. Per germline, CDR1 SGHTA and CDR2 FQGTGA. The CDR3 loop reads CASSLRAGGDTEAFF. The CDR3 nucleotides read TGTGCCAGCAGCTTAAGGGCAGGGGGGGACACTGAAGCTTTCTTT.

This chain uses TRBV20-1 with TRBJ2-3, with D unclear. Germline V gene data show CDR1 as DFQATT and CDR2 as SNEGSKA (reference sequence). V lost 5 bases to trimming and J lost 3 bases, with 9 bases between them. CDR3 size: 12 residues. In DNA, the CDR3 is TGCAGTGCTGGCCCCGGGACAGATACGCAGTATTTT. It is translated as CSAGPGTDTQYF.

The chain recombines TRBV12-3 or TRBV12-4 with TRBJ1-3, with D possibly being TRBD1 (6 bases). Trimming shortened V by 6 bases and J by 6 bases, and 12 bases separated the two germline ends. The CDR3 consists of 13 residues. The CDR3 DNA sequence: TGTGCCAGCAGCCCAGGGGAAGTAAACACCATATATTTT. Amino acid sequence: CASSPGEVNTIYF.

The rearrangement links TRBV29-1 to TRBJ1-2, with 7 bases lining up with TRBD1. This CDR3 region has 12 residues. V shed 7 bases and J 5 bases; nucleotides not matched to a gene: 7. Germline V CDR1 and CDR2: SQVTM, ANQGSEA. The chain's CDR3 is CSAQDRTYGYTF. CDR3 bases: TGCAGCGCCCAGGACAGGACTTATGGCTACACCTTC.

This clonotype was seen more than once but under ten times. The gene calls are TRBV28 and TRBJ1-6; D gene ambiguous. The CDR3 has 14 amino acids. Trimming removed 2 bases at V and 7 bases at J, with 9 bases between. Germline-derived CDR1 and CDR2 are MDHEN and SYDVKM. CDR3 residues: CASSLGPRNSPLHF. CDR3 DNA sequence: TGTGCCAGCAGTTTAGGGCCGAGAAATTCACCCCTCCACTTT.

This clonotype was detected a few times. J is TRBJ1-4 and V is TRBV9, with D perhaps TRBD1 (5 bases). V lost 0 bases and J 8 bases, leaving 14 bases between the germline ends. The CDR3 spans 15 residues. Germline CDR1 reads SGDLS; CDR2 reads YYNGEE. The CDR3 is CASSVAGQAREKLFF. DNA for the CDR3: TGTGCCAGCAGCGTAGCAGGGCAGGCGCGCGAAAAACTGTTTTTT.

The chain couples TRBV11-2 to TRBJ2-3; the D gene is possibly TRBD1 (6 bases). The V end lost 5 bases, the J end lost 1 base, and 16 bases lay between the germline ends. Germline values: CDR1 SGHAT, CDR2 FQNNGV. The CDR3 totals 16 residues. CDR3 DNA sequence: TGTGCCAGCAGCCAGGCCGGCGGACAGCGCACAGATACGCAGTATTTT. Translating it yields CASSQAGGQRTDTQYF. Looking up the rest from reference TRBV11-2 and TRBJ2-3 gives the full variable domain: EAGVAQSPRYKIIEKRQSVAFWCNPISGHATLYWYQQILGQGPKLLIQFQNNGVVDDSQLPKDRFSAERLKGVDSTLKIQPAKLEDSAVYLCASSQAGGQRTDTQYFGPGTRLTVL.

This chain uses TRBV7-2 with TRBJ1-3; D ambiguous. The ends were cut back, 5 bases at V and 0 bases at J, with 11 bases in the middle. This CDR3 has 15 residues. Germline-derived CDR1 and CDR2 are SGHTA and FQGNSA. Written as DNA, the CDR3 is TGTGCCAGCAGCGACTTAGAGGACTCTGGAAACACCATATATTTT. Amino acids: CASSDLEDSGNTIYF.

In its sample, this clonotype was seen a few times. This chain connects TRBV20-1 to TRBJ2-5; D is undetermined. The CDR3 sequence is 14 residues long. Trimming pared 4 bases from V and 5 bases from J, leaving 17 bases between. Per germline, CDR1 DFQATT and CDR2 SNEGSKA (reference sequence). The CDR3 bases are TGCAGTGCTACAGTGGCTAGTGTAAGGGAGACCCAGTACTTC. This encodes CSATVASVRETQYF.